This TCR beta chain was profiled in a study of T cell changes during pregnancy in multiple sclerosis. Profiled with immunoSEQ multiplex PCR; TCRdb holds only in-frame clones, not every one. The table has about 22,000 clones, just over 90% seen once. This CDR3 is built from 15 residues. V lost 0 bases, J lost 3 bases, and 3 bases stayed unmatched. Germline values: CDR1 SGHTA, CDR2 FQGTGA. This chain joins TRBV7-3 and TRBJ2-7; 9 bases align to TRBD2. The sequence came from a female donor in good health, enrolled as a control in a pregnancy study. The sample in question was CD4+ T cells from peripheral blood mononuclear cells, obtained after pregnancy. The CDR3 loop is CASSLTGRGGYEQYF. The CDR3 DNA reads as TGTGCCAGCAGCTTAACGGGGCGGGGGGGCTACGAGCAGTACTTC.